These 19 T cell receptor beta chains were sequenced from one sample in a study of blood T cell repertoires in COVID-19. Sequencing used immunoSEQ multiplex PCR; TCRdb keeps in-frame clones, though not all of them. The sample has 46,000 or so clones; roughly 90% are singletons. The sequencing sample was made of peripheral blood. These receptors were obtained from a man between 65 and 80 years old with active COVID-19.

The rearrangement joins TRBV5-1 to TRBJ2-1; D is unclear. Trimming took 2 bases from V and 0 from J, leaving 9 bases between them. Germline lookup yields CDR1 SGHRS and CDR2 YFSETQ. The CDR3 has 15 amino acids. The CDR3 sequence is CASSFRSISYNEQFF. CDR3 coding DNA: TGCGCCAGCAGCTTCCGCTCTATCTCCTACAATGAGCAGTTCTTC.

The genes are TRBV7-2 and TRBJ2-1; 11 bases agree with TRBD1. The length of the CDR3 is 18 residues. The germline V gene has CDR1 SGHTA and CDR2 FQGNSA. Germline trimming cut 5 bases from V and 0 bases from J; bases unmatched to any gene: 9. This CDR3 is CASSQFGTGGSSYNEQFF. DNA for the CDR3: TGTGCCAGCAGCCAGTTCGGGACAGGGGGGAGCTCCTACAATGAGCAGTTCTTC.

The table lists this clone with a few counts. The rearrangement uses TRBV5-5 and TRBJ2-1; perhaps TRBD1 as D (6 bases). Trimming pared 7 bases from V and 3 bases from J, leaving 14 bases between. This CDR3 region has 14 residues. Germline V lookup: CDR1 SGHKS, CDR2 YYEKEE (reference sequence). The CDR3 nucleotides are TGTGCCAGCGGCCGGGACACCGACTACAATGAGCAGTTCTTC. Its protein product is CASGRDTDYNEQFF.

This clone was observed once. The chain employs TRBV6-5 and TRBJ1-2; tentative D call: TRBD1 (5 bases). Between the trimmed V and J ends, which lost 8 bases and 4 bases, there was a span of 20 bases. The V gene's germline CDR1 is MNHEY and CDR2 SVGAGI. The CDR3 loop spans 15 amino acids. The CDR3 sequence: CASARGWTQSYGYTF. CDR3 sequence (DNA): TGTGCCAGCGCACGGGGGTGGACCCAGAGCTATGGCTACACCTTC.

The chain carries TRBV9 and TRBJ2-2; 9 bases are shared with TRBD1. Per the germline V gene, CDR1 is SGDLS and CDR2 is YYNGEE. J was trimmed by 7 bases and V by 3 bases; bases with no gene match: 4. The CDR3 is 14 residues long. This CDR3 reads CASSDGTGYGELFF. The CDR3 region has the DNA TGTGCCAGCAGCGACGGGACAGGGTACGGGGAGCTGTTTTTT.

This sequence joins TRBV7-2 and TRBJ1-4; 10 nucleotides agree with TRBD1. Germline values: CDR1 SGHTA, CDR2 FQGNSA. With 5 bases clipped from V and 8 bases from J, the junction kept 5 bases outside the gene matches. The length of the CDR3 is 14 residues. CDR3 protein: CASSKDRGDEKLFF. The CDR3 DNA sequence: TGTGCCAGCAGCAAGGACAGGGGGGACGAAAAACTGTTTTTT. Full variable domain (missing parts from reference TRBV7-2 and TRBJ1-4): GAGVSQSPSNKVTEKGKDVELRCDPISGHTALYWYRQSLGQGLEFLIYFQGNSAPDKSGLPSDRFSAERTGGSVSTLTIQRTQQEDSAVYLCASSKDRGDEKLFFGSGTQLSVL.

This clone was observed once. DNA for the CDR3: TGCGCCAGCTCCGGAACCGGGACAGCTAATGAAAAACTGTTTTTT. Protein product: CASSGTGTANEKLFF. This chain uses TRBV4-3 with TRBJ1-4, with 7 bases identical to TRBD1. CDR3 length equals 15 residues. V lost 8 bases to trimming and J lost 3 bases; unmatched junction nucleotides: 9. CDR1 and CDR2 from the germline V gene are LGHNA and YSLEER.

Only a few counts were recorded for this clone. This chain's CDR3 is CASSFQGGGVVSPLHF. In DNA form, the CDR3 reads TGTGCCAGCAGCTTTCAGGGTGGGGGCGTGGTTTCCCCCCTCCACTTT. V and J are TRBV7-9 and TRBJ1-6; D is possibly TRBD1 (6 bases). Germline values: CDR1 SEHNR, CDR2 FQNEAQ (reference sequence). This CDR3 is built from 16 residues. V was cut by 3 bases and J by 13 bases, with 22 bases left in between.

The rearrangement links TRBV27 to TRBJ1-2; TRBD1 agrees at 7 bases. Germline values: CDR1 MNHEY, CDR2 SMNVEV (reference sequence). CDR3 length: 14 residues. V gave up 5 bases and J gave up 8 bases; unmatched junction bases: 11. CDR3 nucleotide sequence: TGTGCCAGCAGTGTCGACAGGGCATTGGGAGGCTACACCTTC. Amino acid sequence: CASSVDRALGGYTF.

The V gene is TRBV5-5, the J gene TRBJ2-5; a possible D gene is TRBD1 (7 bases). The CDR3 runs 15 residues. Germline V CDR1 and CDR2: SGHKS, YYEKEE (reference sequence). V was trimmed by 2 bases and J by 5 bases, leaving 16 bases between them. The DNA for the CDR3 is TGTGCCAGCAGCTTCGCCCAGGGGGGCGGGGAGACCCAGTACTTC. Its protein is CASSFAQGGGETQYF.

This chain connects TRBV18 to TRBJ2-7, with TRBD1 as a possible D gene (6 bases). The CDR3 covers 13 residues. V lost 4 bases, J lost 1 base, and 8 bases lay in between. Germline loops: CDR1 KGHSH, CDR2 LQKENI. The CDR3 DNA sequence: TGTGCCAGCTCACTTACAGGGTCCTACGAGCAGTACTTC. Amino acid sequence: CASSLTGSYEQYF. The full variable domain, completed using reference TRBV18 and TRBJ2-7, is NAGVMQNPRHLVRRRGQEARLRCSPMKGHSHVYWYRQLPEEGLKFMVYLQKENIIDESGMPKERFSAEFPKEGPSILRIQQVVRGDSAAYFCASSLTGSYEQYFGPGTRLTVT.

The chain links TRBV5-6 to TRBJ2-5, with 7 bases that match TRBD2. Trimming removed 0 bases from V and 8 bases from J; junction bases left unmatched: 1. CDR1 is SGHDT and CDR2 is YYEEEE in the germline V gene. The CDR3 spans 12 residues. CDR3 DNA sequence: TGTGCCAGCAGCTTGGCGACTAGCACCCAGTACTTC. Its protein product is CASSLATSTQYF. Full variable domain (missing parts from reference TRBV5-6 and TRBJ2-5): DAGVTQSPTHLIKTRGQQVTLRCSPKSGHDTVSWYQQALGQGPQFIFQYYEEEERQRGNFPDRFSGHQFPNYSSELNVNALLLGDSALYLCASSLATSTQYFGPGTRLLVL.

The rearrangement joins TRBV27 to TRBJ1-3; D unresolved. The CDR3 runs 15 residues. Trimming removed 2 bases at V and 3 bases at J, with 11 bases between. Germline-derived CDR1 and CDR2 are MNHEY and SMNVEV (reference sequence). The chain's CDR3 is CASSLIGKLGNTIYF. The CDR3 nucleotides are TGTGCCAGCAGTTTAATCGGTAAACTTGGAAACACCATATATTTT.

The chain employs TRBV6-5 and TRBJ1-5; D unresolved. This CDR3 is built from 15 residues. The germline gives CDR1 MNHEY, CDR2 SVGAGI. The V and J ends lost 5 bases and 0 bases respectively, with 11 bases between them. The CDR3 bases are TGTGCCAGCAGTCTTACAGCCCATAGCAATCAGCCCCAGCATTTT. It translates to CASSLTAHSNQPQHF.

The chain combines TRBV6-6 with TRBJ1-1, with D tentatively TRBD1 (6 bases). Germline V gene data show CDR1 as MNHNY and CDR2 as SVGAGI (reference sequence). The V end was cut by 5 bases, the J end by 4 bases, with 11 bases between. The CDR3 is made up of 13 amino acids. The CDR3 loop reads CASSTTGSTEAFF. In DNA, the CDR3 is TGTGCCAGCAGTACCACAGGGTCCACTGAAGCTTTCTTT.

The chain carries TRBV11-2 and TRBJ2-3, with TRBD1 matching over 7 bases. J was trimmed by 0 bases and V by 5 bases; bases with no gene match: 11. Germline lookup yields CDR1 SGHAT and CDR2 FQNNGV. This CDR3 region has 17 residues. CDR3 residues: CASSRDSPPDSTDTQYF. CDR3 bases: TGTGCCAGCAGCAGGGACAGTCCACCCGATAGCACAGATACGCAGTATTTT.

The rearrangement links TRBV30 to TRBJ1-2; 9 bases are shared with TRBD1. V lost 3 bases to trimming and J lost 8 bases; unmatched junction nucleotides: 13. CDR1 is GTSNPN and CDR2 is SVGIG in the germline V gene (reference sequence). The CDR3 spans 15 residues. CDR3 loop: CAWSDLMTGGGGYTF. CDR3 DNA sequence: TGTGCCTGGAGCGATCTAATGACAGGGGGTGGGGGCTACACCTTC.

This clone was seen a handful of times. This chain links TRBV7-2 with TRBJ1-3; the D gene is possibly TRBD1 (6 bases). The germline V gene encodes CDR1 SGHTA and CDR2 FQGNSA. With 5 bases removed from V and 0 bases from J, the gap between germline ends came to 14 bases. The CDR3 is made up of 16 amino acids. The CDR3 is CASSPHRVPSGNTIYF. CDR3 bases: TGTGCCAGCAGCCCTCACAGGGTCCCCTCTGGAAACACCATATATTTT.

The chain uses TRBV4-2 and TRBJ2-5; 11 bases line up with TRBD2. The CDR3 runs to 15 residues. The V and J ends lost 3 bases and 5 bases, in that order; junction bases with no gene match: 5. Germline V gene lookup returns CDR1 LGHNA and CDR2 YNFKEQ. The CDR3 sequence is CASSQRLAGWETQYF. The CDR3 DNA sequence: TGTGCCAGCAGCCAGCGACTAGCGGGATGGGAGACCCAGTACTTC.